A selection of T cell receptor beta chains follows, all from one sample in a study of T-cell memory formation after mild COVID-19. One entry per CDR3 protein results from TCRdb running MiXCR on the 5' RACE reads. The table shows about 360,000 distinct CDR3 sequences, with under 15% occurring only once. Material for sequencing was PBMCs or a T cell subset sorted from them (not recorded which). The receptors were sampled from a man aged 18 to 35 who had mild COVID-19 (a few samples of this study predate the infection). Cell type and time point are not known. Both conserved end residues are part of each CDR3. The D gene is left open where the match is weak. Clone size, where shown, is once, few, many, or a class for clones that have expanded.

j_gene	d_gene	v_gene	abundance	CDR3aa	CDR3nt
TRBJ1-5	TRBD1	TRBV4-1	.	CASSPRDRGRQPQHF	TGCGCCAGCAGCCCTAGGGACAGGGGGCGACAGCCCCAGCATTTT
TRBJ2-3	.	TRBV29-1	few	CSVEDHQTDTQYF	TGCAGCGTTGAAGATCACCAGACAGATACGCAGTATTTT
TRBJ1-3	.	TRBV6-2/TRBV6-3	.	CASSWGSGNTIYF	TGTGCCAGCAGTTGGGGGTCCGGAAACACCATATATTTT
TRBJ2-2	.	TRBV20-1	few	CSASTGTGELFF	TGCAGTGCTAGCACCGGAACCGGGGAGCTGTTTTTT
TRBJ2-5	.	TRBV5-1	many	CASSDPREETQYF	TGCGCCAGCAGCGACCCCAGGGAAGAGACCCAGTACTTC
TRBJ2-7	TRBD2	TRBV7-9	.	CASSQTSGGPAQYF	TGTGCCAGCAGTCAGACTAGCGGGGGCCCCGCGCAGTACTTC
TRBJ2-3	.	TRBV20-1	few	CSARDGSGTDTQYF	TGCAGTGCCCGAGACGGGTCGGGCACAGATACGCAGTATTTT
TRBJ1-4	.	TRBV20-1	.	CSARKPGTNEKLFF	TGCAGTGCTAGAAAACCGGGAACTAATGAAAAACTGTTTTTT
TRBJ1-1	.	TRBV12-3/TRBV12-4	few	CASISAGNPSTEAFF	TGTGCCAGTATCTCGGCCGGAAACCCAAGCACTGAAGCTTTCTTT
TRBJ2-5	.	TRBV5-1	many	CASSLGRKETQYF	TGCGCCAGCAGCTTGGGGAGGAAAGAGACCCAGTACTTC
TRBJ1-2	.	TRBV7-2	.	CASSLLDINYGYTF	TGTGCCAGCAGCTTACTAGACATTAACTATGGCTACACCTTC
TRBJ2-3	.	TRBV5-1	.	CASSFGRGDDKDTQYF	TGCGCCAGCAGCTTCGGCAGGGGCGACGATAAGGATACGCAGTATTTT
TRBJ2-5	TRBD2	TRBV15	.	CATSTAPPGLAYETQYF	TGTGCCACCAGCACCGCTCCTCCGGGACTAGCCTACGAGACCCAGTACTTC
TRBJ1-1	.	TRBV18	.	CASSPLFPGGNTEAFF	TGTGCCAGCTCACCACTATTCCCCGGCGGGAACACTGAAGCTTTCTTT
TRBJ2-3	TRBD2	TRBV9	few	CASSEGTSGGATDTQYF	TGTGCCAGCAGCGAGGGGACTAGCGGGGGGGCGACAGATACGCAGTATTTT
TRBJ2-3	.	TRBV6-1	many	CASSELHLTTDTQYF	TGTGCCAGCAGTGAGCTTCATCTTACCACAGATACGCAGTATTTT
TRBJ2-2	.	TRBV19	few	CASSGGTANTGELFF	TGTGCCAGTAGCGGCGGGACAGCGAACACCGGGGAGCTGTTTTTT
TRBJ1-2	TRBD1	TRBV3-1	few	CATTGQAGSGGYTF	TGTGCCACTACGGGACAGGCGGGATCCGGTGGCTACACCTTC
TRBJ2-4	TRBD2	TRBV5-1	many	CASSWLAGENIQYF	TGCGCCAGCAGCTGGCTAGCGGGGGAAAACATTCAGTACTTC
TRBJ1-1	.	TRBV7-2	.	CASSLGRATNTEAFF	TGTGCCAGCAGCTTAGGGCGGGCGACGAACACTGAAGCTTTCTTT
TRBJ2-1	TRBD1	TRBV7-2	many	CASSSTGTGVNEQFF	TGTGCCAGCAGCTCCACCGGGACAGGGGTCAATGAGCAGTTCTTC
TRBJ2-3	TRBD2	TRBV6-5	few	CASSYGTTITDTQYF	TGTGCCAGCAGTTACGGGACTACAATCACAGATACGCAGTATTTT
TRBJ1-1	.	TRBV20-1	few	CSAIRAGVNTEAFF	TGCAGTGCTATTAGGGCCGGAGTGAACACTGAAGCTTTCTTT
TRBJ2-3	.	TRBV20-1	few	CSASPSTDTQYF	TGCAGTGCTAGCCCCAGCACAGATACGCAGTATTTT
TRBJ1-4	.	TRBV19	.	CATRQNLNEKLFF	TGTGCCACTCGACAGAACCTCAATGAAAAACTGTTTTTT
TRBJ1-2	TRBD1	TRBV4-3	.	CASSRNFGDRYGYTF	TGCGCCAGCAGCCGCAACTTTGGGGACAGGTATGGCTACACCTTC
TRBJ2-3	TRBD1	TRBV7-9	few	CASSSYRGPTDTQYF	TGTGCCAGCAGCTCTTACAGGGGCCCCACAGATACGCAGTATTTT
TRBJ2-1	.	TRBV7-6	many	CASRGQGGNEQFF	TGTGCCAGCAGGGGGCAGGGTGGCAATGAGCAGTTCTTC
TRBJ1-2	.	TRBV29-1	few	CSVEYLGVNYGYTF	TGCAGCGTTGAATATTTGGGCGTAAACTATGGCTACACCTTC
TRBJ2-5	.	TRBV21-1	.	CASSKTGGQETQYF	TGTGCCAGCAGCAAGACGGGGGGGCAAGAGACCCAGTACTTC
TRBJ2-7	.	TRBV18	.	CASSRGTGYEQYF	TGTGCCAGCTCACGAGGTACAGGGTACGAGCAGTACTTC
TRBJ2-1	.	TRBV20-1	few	CSVEGATYNEQFF	TGCAGCGTTGAGGGTGCCACCTACAATGAGCAGTTCTTC
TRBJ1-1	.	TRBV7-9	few	CASSLAGAQVSEAFF	TGTGCCAGCAGCTTAGCCGGGGCCCAGGTTTCTGAAGCTTTCTTT
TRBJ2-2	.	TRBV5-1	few	CASRRSTGELFF	TGCGCCAGCAGGCGGTCCACCGGGGAGCTGTTTTTT
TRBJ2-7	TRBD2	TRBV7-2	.	CASSLAAIGTSGAGYF	TGTGCCAGCAGCTTAGCAGCTATCGGGACTAGCGGGGCGGGTTACTTC
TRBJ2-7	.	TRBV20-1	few	CSADFLGEQYF	TGCAGTGCGGATTTTCTGGGCGAGCAGTACTTC
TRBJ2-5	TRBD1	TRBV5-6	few	CASSSLDRGHPETQYF	TGTGCCAGCAGCTCTCTGGACAGGGGGCATCCTGAGACCCAGTACTTC
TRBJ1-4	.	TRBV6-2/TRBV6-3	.	CASTYRGGKLFF	TGTGCCAGCACCTACCGTGGGGGGAAACTGTTTTTT
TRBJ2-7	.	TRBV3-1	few	CASSLHSGREVEQYF	TGTGCCAGCAGCCTCCATTCCGGGCGAGAGGTCGAGCAGTACTTC
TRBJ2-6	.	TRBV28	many	CASSLGRHGVGANVLTF	TGTGCCAGCAGTCTCGGTCGGCACGGGGTTGGGGCCAACGTCCTGACTTTC
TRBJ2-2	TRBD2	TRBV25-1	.	CASTSGGNTGELFF	TGTGCCAGCACCAGCGGGGGAAACACCGGGGAGCTGTTTTTT
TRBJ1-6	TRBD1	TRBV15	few	CATSLRTGGSFNSPLHF	TGTGCCACCAGCTTACGGACAGGAGGCAGTTTTAATTCACCCCTCCACTTT
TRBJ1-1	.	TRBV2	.	CASRRAVNTEAFF	TGTGCCAGCAGGAGGGCGGTGAACACTGAAGCTTTCTTT
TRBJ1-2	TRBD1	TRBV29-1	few	CSVWTGGEDYGYTF	TGCAGCGTTTGGACAGGGGGCGAGGACTATGGCTACACCTTC
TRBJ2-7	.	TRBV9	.	CASSAGRERVNEQYF	TGTGCCAGCAGCGCGGGCCGGGAGAGAGTGAACGAGCAGTACTTC